This T cell receptor beta chain appears in the sequencing data of a study of OX40 agonist ivuxolimab in advanced cancers. General study results and limits: CD4+ and CD8+ blood T cells expanded clonally by week 6 at 0.1 to 3.0 mg/kg.

V gave up 10 bases and J gave up 6 bases, with 22 bases separating them. This CDR3 region has 15 residues. From germline, CDR1 is MRHNA and CDR2 SNTAGT. Of note for this clone: Its antigen is not known.

Sequenced by immunoSEQ multiplex PCR; TCRdb stores in-frame clones only, minus some. The data contain around 45,000 clones, almost 90% of them singletons. The rearrangement links TRBV6-4 to TRBJ2-1; perhaps D is TRBD1 or TRBD2 (5 bases each). The TCR originated in an adult with an advanced solid tumor such as melanoma, head and neck, liver or kidney cancer. The sample consisted of CD4+ or CD8+ T cells sorted from blood, taken in a trial of the OX40 agonist ivuxolimab. CDR3 region: CATAVGAGRGNEQFF. CDR3 DNA sequence: TGTGCCACCGCCGTCGGGGCGGGCCGAGGCAATGAGCAGTTCTTC.